One sample yielded the 6 T cell receptor beta chains listed below, sequenced in a study of blood T cell repertoires in COVID-19. The assay was immunoSEQ multiplex PCR, and TCRdb's table has in-frame clones only and misses some. Of approximately 230,000 clones listed, about 85% are singletons. Specimen: peripheral blood. The source of these receptors is a young man with active or convalescent COVID-19.

The DNA of the CDR3 is TGCAGCGTTGAAGGCGCAGGGATGAACACTGAAGCTTTCTTT. The encoded protein is CSVEGAGMNTEAFF. The chain is built from TRBV29-1 and TRBJ1-1; possibly TRBD1 for D (5 bases). V lost 1 base and J lost 0, with 9 bases in between. CDR3 length equals 14 residues. Germline values: CDR1 SQVTM, CDR2 ANQGSEA.

The chain has TRBV28 and TRBJ2-7, with 8 nucleotides matching TRBD1. V dropped 11 bases and J dropped 6; count of bases not matched to a gene: 12. This CDR3 region has 13 residues. CDR1 is MDHEN and CDR2 is SYDVKM in the germline V gene. The CDR3 DNA follows: TGTGCCTCATATACGACAGGGGCGGGCGAGCAGTACTTC. Encoded protein: CASYTTGAGEQYF.

This chain connects TRBV7-9 to TRBJ1-1; no clear D. The CDR3 length is 17 residues. Germline CDR1 SEHNR, CDR2 FQNEAQ (reference sequence). With 6 bases removed from V and 0 bases from J, the gap between germline ends came to 20 bases. CDR3 amino acids: CASSFLPVNQVNTEAFF. The CDR3, as DNA: TGTGCCAGCAGTTTTTTGCCCGTAAACCAGGTGAACACTGAAGCTTTCTTT. Full variable domain (outside the CDR3, taken from reference TRBV7-9 and TRBJ1-1): DTGVSQNPRHKITKRGQNVTFRCDPISEHNRLYWYRQTLGQGPEFLTYFQNEAQLEKSRLLSDRFSAERPKGSFSTLEIQRTEQGDSAMYLCASSFLPVNQVNTEAFFGQGTRLTVV.

The rearrangement joins TRBV7-8 to TRBJ1-3; 7 nucleotides match TRBD1. The CDR3 spans 14 residues. The ends lost 2 bases at V and 4 bases at J; junction bases unmatched: 2. Per the germline V gene, CDR1 is SGHVS and CDR2 is FQNEAQ. Here the CDR3 DNA reads TGTGCCAGCAGCTTATGGGACAGAGGAAACACCATATATTTT. Encoded protein: CASSLWDRGNTIYF.

This sequence joins TRBV18 and TRBJ1-2, with 7 bases matching TRBD1. Germline-derived CDR1 and CDR2 are KGHSH and LQKENI. J gave up 6 bases and V 3 bases, and 4 bases lay outside the gene matches. The CDR3 loop spans 13 amino acids. The CDR3 reads CASSPTGVDGYTF. CDR3 coding DNA: TGTGCCAGCTCACCCACAGGGGTGGATGGCTACACCTTC.

This clone was seen only a few times. The V gene is TRBV28, the J gene TRBJ2-5, with a weak D call TRBD2 (6 bases). Trimming cost V 6 bases and J 4 bases, with 9 bases left between them. The germline gives CDR1 MDHEN, CDR2 SYDVKM. The CDR3 extends over 12 amino acids. Here the CDR3 DNA reads TGTGCCAGCAGACCCGGGGGAGAGACCCAGTACTTC. Its protein is CASRPGGETQYF.